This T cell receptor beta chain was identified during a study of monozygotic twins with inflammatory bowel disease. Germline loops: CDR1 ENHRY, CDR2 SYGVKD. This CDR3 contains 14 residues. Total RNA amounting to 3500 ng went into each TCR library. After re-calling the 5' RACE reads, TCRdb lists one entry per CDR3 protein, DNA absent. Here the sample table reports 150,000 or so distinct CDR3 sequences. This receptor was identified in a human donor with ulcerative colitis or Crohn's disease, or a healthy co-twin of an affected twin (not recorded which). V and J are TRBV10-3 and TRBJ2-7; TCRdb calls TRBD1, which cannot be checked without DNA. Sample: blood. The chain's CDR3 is CAIIPGQGTYEQYF.